This T cell receptor (beta chain) emerged from a study of blood T cell repertoires in COVID-19. Study-wide background: Acute-phase and convalescent COVID-19 samples originated in the United States, Italy and Spain. PBMCs, B-cell-depleted T cells, or T cells were the source of the cDNA or gDNA that made up the material.

Only one count was recorded for this clone. The CDR3 is made up of 17 amino acids. Losses at the gene ends were 1 base for V and 4 bases for J; bases not matched to a gene: 6. Germline CDR1 and CDR2: SGHVS and FNYEAQ. Authors' processing steps: Cell counts per sample came from amplifying reference gene primers. The data were produced by immunoSEQ multiplex PCR, yet TCRdb's version contains in-frame clones alone and is incomplete. The D gene and trimming were derived from the DNA, and the V and J assignments and clone size from that table. Here the sample spans over 55,000 clones, 85% to 90% being singletons.

This chain connects TRBV7-6 to TRBJ2-1, with 11 bases fitting TRBD2. The sample comprised peripheral blood. This receptor was obtained from a man aged 50-60 years with active COVID-19. The CDR3 sequence is CASSLGVAGGSYNEQFF. The CDR3 DNA follows: TGTGCCAGCAGCTTAGGAGTAGCGGGAGGGAGTTACAATGAGCAGTTCTTC.